This T cell receptor (beta chain) is from a study of patients and donors after allogeneic stem cell transplantation. TCRdb analysed the RT-PCR reads with MiXCR anew, one entry per CDR3 protein. The sample includes about 960,000 distinct CDR3 sequences, roughly 18% seen only once; the top ten take 5% to 6.5%. This clonotype appeared a few times. This CDR3 is built from 12 residues. V lost 8 bases, J lost 10 bases, and 14 bases lay in between. The sample consisted of blood, either unsorted or a sorted T cell fraction (not recorded which). This receptor was taken from a human donor who was either an allogeneic HSCT recipient or a stem cell or donor lymphocyte infusion donor (not recorded which). It is not recorded whose cells these are; they may come from a transplant donor. The chain has TRBV12-3 or TRBV12-4 and TRBJ1-4; possible D gene TRBD1, 5 bases. The CDR3 protein is CASGAGGGKLFF. The CDR3 DNA is TGTGCCAGCGGGGCCGGCGGTGGAAAACTGTTTTTT.